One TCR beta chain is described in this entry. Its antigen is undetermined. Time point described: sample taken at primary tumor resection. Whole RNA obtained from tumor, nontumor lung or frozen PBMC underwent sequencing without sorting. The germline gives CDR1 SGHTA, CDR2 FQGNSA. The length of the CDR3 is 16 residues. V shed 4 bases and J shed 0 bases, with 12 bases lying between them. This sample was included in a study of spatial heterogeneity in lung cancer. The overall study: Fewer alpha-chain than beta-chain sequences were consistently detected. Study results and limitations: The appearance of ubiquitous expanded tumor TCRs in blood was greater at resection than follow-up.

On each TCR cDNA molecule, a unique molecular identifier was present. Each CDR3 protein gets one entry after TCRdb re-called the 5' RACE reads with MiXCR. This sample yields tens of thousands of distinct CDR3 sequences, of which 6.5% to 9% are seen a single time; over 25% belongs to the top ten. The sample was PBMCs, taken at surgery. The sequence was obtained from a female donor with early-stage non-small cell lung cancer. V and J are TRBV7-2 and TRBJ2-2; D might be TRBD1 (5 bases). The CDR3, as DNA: TGTGCCAGCAGCTGGCCCAGGGAAGCGAACACCGGGGAGCTGTTTTTT. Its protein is CASSWPREANTGELFF.